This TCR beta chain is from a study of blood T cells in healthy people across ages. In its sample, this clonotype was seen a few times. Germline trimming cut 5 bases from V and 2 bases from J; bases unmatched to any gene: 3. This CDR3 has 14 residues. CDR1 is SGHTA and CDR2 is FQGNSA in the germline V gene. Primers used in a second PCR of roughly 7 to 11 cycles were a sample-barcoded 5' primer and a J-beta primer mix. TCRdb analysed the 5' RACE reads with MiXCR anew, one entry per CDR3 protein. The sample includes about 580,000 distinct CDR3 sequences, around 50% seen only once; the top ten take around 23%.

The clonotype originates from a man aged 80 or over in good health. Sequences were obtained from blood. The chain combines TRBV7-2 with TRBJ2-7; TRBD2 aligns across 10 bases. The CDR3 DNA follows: TGTGCCAGCAGCAGGACTAGCGGTACCTACGAGCAGTACTTC. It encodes CASSRTSGTYEQYF.